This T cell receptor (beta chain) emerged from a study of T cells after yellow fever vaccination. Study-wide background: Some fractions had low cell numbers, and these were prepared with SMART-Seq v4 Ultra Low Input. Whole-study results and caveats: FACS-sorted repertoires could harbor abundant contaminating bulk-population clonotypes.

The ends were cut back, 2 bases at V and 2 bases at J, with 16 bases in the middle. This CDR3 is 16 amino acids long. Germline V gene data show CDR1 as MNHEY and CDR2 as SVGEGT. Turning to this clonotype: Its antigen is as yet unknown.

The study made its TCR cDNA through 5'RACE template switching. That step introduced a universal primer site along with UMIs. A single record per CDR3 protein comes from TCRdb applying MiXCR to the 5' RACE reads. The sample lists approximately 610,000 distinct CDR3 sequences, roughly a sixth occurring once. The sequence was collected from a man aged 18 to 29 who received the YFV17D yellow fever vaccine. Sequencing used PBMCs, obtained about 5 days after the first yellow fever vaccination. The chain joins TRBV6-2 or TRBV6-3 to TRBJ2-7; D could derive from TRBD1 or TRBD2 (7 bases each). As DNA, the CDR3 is TGTGCCAGCAGTTACCCAGTGACAGGGAGGGCCTACGAGCAGTACTTC. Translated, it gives CASSYPVTGRAYEQYF.